This TCR beta chain was documented in a study of T cells after yellow fever vaccination. Unmatched junction bases numbered 7, after V lost 6 bases and J lost 2 bases. Germline V gene sequence: CDR1 SNHLY, CDR2 FYNNEI. The CDR3 is 16 amino acids. For this clonotype: What it binds is not known.

Researchers made TCR cDNA using 5'RACE template switching, and this step added a universal primer site and UMIs. Using its own MiXCR run on the 5' RACE reads, TCRdb lists one record per CDR3 protein. This sample has some 320,000 distinct CDR3 sequences; about 4% occur once, and the top ten carry approximately 25%. Study-level results: A weaker but faster secondary response was observed, peaking on day 5 versus 15. Overall, a small share of clonotypes was seen in both CD4 and CD8 compartments. From the bulk population, abundant clonotypes could contaminate and appear within FACS-sorted repertoires.

The TCR originated in a man aged 18 to 35 who received the YFV17D yellow fever vaccine. The V gene is TRBV2, the J gene TRBJ2-3; TRBD2 agrees at 11 bases. The sample consisted of PBMCs, taken 5 days after the yellow fever booster vaccination. The CDR3, as DNA: TGTGCCAGCAGCGGACTAGCGGGCATACCCACAGATACGCAGTATTTT. This translates into CASSGLAGIPTDTQYF.